This T cell receptor beta chain comes out of a study of cytomegalovirus exposure and HLA in healthy donors. Germline loops: CDR1 WNHNN, CDR2 SYGVQD (reference sequence). The V and J ends lost 6 bases and 9 bases respectively, with 21 bases between them. The CDR3 extends over 15 amino acids. The study ran its PCR with 60 Vbeta and 13 Jbeta primers. TCRdb's table, derived via immunoSEQ multiplex PCR, lists solely in-frame clones and lacks some. In the table there are 130,000 to 150,000 clones, around three quarters of which are singletons. The V gene is TRBV10-1, the J gene TRBJ2-1, with a possible D match to TRBD2 (6 bases). Sequencing was done on a sample of PBMCs. The receptor comes from a woman in her thirties or forties in good health and CMV-seronegative. This CDR3 reads CASSPPGSLSGEQFF. In DNA form, the CDR3 reads TGCGCCAGCAGCCCCCCCGGGAGCTTGAGCGGTGAGCAGTTCTTC.